These 14 T cell receptor beta chains share one sample of origin, sequenced in a study of blood T cells in healthy people across ages. It was with a sample-barcoded 5' primer and a J-beta primer mix that a second PCR of roughly 6 to 11 cycles was run. Each CDR3 protein is one row after TCRdb ran MiXCR on the 5' RACE reads. The data contain about 1.6 million distinct CDR3 sequences, approximately 32% of them seen just once; the ten biggest clones take up approximately 10%. What was sequenced was blood. The receptors derive from a woman in her 30s in good health.

The CDR3 bases are TGCAGTGCTGGCACCGTGGGGGCCTCTGGAAACACCATATATTTT. It translates to CSAGTVGASGNTIYF. The chain couples TRBV20-1 to TRBJ1-3; D is possibly TRBD1 (6 bases). This CDR3 region has 15 residues. From germline, CDR1 is DFQATT and CDR2 SNEGSKA (reference sequence). V lost 5 bases and J 0 bases, leaving 14 bases between the germline ends.

J is TRBJ2-4 and V is TRBV29-1, with TRBD1 identical over 11 bases. The tail of the sequence fits TRBJ2-5 better, so the J call may be wrong. Germline V gene sequence: CDR1 SQVTM, CDR2 ANQGSEA. The CDR3 runs to 13 residues. The CDR3 region is CSAGTGGYETQYF. The CDR3 DNA sequence: TGCAGCGCCGGGACAGGGGGATACGAGACCCAGTACTTC.

This clonotype was found a few times. The rearrangement uses TRBV7-2 and TRBJ2-1; D gene unclear. Germline V CDR1 and CDR2: SGHTA, FQGNSA. Trimming shortened V by 5 bases and J by 3 bases, and 17 bases separated the two germline ends. The CDR3 consists of 16 residues. This CDR3 reads CASSIRTVELYNEQFF. The CDR3 DNA reads as TGTGCCAGCAGCATACGGACGGTTGAACTCTACAATGAGCAGTTCTTC. Complete variable domain (other parts from reference TRBV7-2 and TRBJ2-1): GAGVSQSPSNKVTEKGKDVELRCDPISGHTALYWYRQSLGQGLEFLIYFQGNSAPDKSGLPSDRFSAERTGGSVSTLTIQRTQQEDSAVYLCASSIRTVELYNEQFFGPGTRLTVL.

This clonotype turned up a few times. The J gene is TRBJ2-1, the V gene TRBV7-6; a weak D match, TRBD2 (6 bases). The germline CDR1 and CDR2 sequences are SGHVS and FNYEAQ. V lost 6 bases and J 0 bases, leaving 18 bases between the germline ends. The CDR3 is made up of 17 amino acids. The CDR3 DNA sequence: TGTGCCAGCAGTTCCAGGAGCGGGTTTAGCTCCTACAATGAGCAGTTCTTC. Translating it yields CASSSRSGFSSYNEQFF.

About this clonotype: A junction end diverges from the germline sequence, so it may reflect a read error. The DNA for the CDR3 is TGTGCCAGCAGCCAAGGACAGGGAGGATTTTACACCGGGGAGCGGTTTTTT. This translates into CASSQGQGGFYTGERFF. This rearrangement joins TRBV3-1 to TRBJ2-2; weak D call: TRBD1 (7 bases). Per the germline V gene, CDR1 is LGHDT and CDR2 is YNNKEL (reference sequence). The CDR3 is made up of 17 amino acids. Complete variable domain (other parts from reference TRBV3-1 and TRBJ2-2): DTAVSQTPKYLVTQMGNDKSIKCEQNLGHDTMYWYKQDSKKFLKIMFSYNNKELIINETVPNRFSPKSPDKAHLNLHINSLELGDSAVYFCASSQGQGGFYTGERFFGEGSRLTVL.

In its sample, this clonotype was seen a few times. The chain recombines TRBV20-1 with TRBJ2-4; D is uncertain. V shed 3 bases and J shed 3 bases, with 9 bases lying between them. The CDR3 loop spans 13 amino acids. Germline V gene lookup returns CDR1 DFQATT and CDR2 SNEGSKA (reference sequence). In DNA, the CDR3 is TGCAGTGCTAGCGGAATGGACAAAAACATTCAGTACTTC. Protein sequence: CSASGMDKNIQYF.

The chain carries TRBV7-2 and TRBJ2-7; D is uncertain. Germline CDR1 SGHTA, CDR2 FQGNSA. The CDR3 has 16 residues. V shed 5 bases and J shed 2 bases, with 19 bases lying between them. The CDR3 sequence is CASSQRPDRQPYEQYF. The CDR3 DNA sequence: TGTGCCAGCAGCCAGAGGCCGGACCGACAACCCTACGAGCAGTACTTC.

There are many counts of this clonotype. The chain recombines TRBV6-2 or TRBV6-3 with TRBJ2-6; tentative D call: TRBD1 (6 bases). The germline V and J ends were trimmed by 4 bases and 0 bases, with 19 bases remaining between them. The CDR3 is 19 amino acids. CDR1 and CDR2 (germline): MNHEY, SVGEGT. DNA of the CDR3: TGTGCCAGCAGTTCCACAGGGTGGGTCATGCCCTCTGGGGCCAACGTCCTGACTTTC. Its protein is CASSSTGWVMPSGANVLTF.

This clonotype appeared many times. The gene calls are TRBV29-1 and TRBJ2-3, with 8 bases identical to TRBD2. Germline V gene sequence: CDR1 SQVTM, CDR2 ANQGSEA. V lost 1 base, J lost 5 bases, and 14 bases stayed unmatched. The CDR3 runs 17 residues. The CDR3 bases are TGCAGCGTTGAAGCCCCGCCGCGGGGGGCTTGGGGAGATACGCAGTATTTT. Its protein is CSVEAPPRGAWGDTQYF.

This clonotype was detected a few times. This chain uses TRBV7-2 with TRBJ2-5; 12 bases match TRBD2. The CDR3 runs to 18 residues. Germline assignment: CDR1 SGHTA and CDR2 FQGNSA. With 4 bases clipped from V and 4 bases from J, the junction kept 13 bases outside the gene matches. The CDR3 coding sequence is TGTGCCAGCAGCTCCCTGTTACTAGCGGGAGGTGGAGGAGAGACCCAGTACTTC. Translating it yields CASSSLLLAGGGGETQYF.

The chain joins TRBV2 to TRBJ2-2; 8 nucleotides agree with TRBD2. Germline V gene sequence: CDR1 SNHLY, CDR2 FYNNEI. Trimming removed 8 bases from V and 4 bases from J; junction bases left unmatched: 12. The CDR3 totals 16 residues. DNA for the CDR3: TGTGCCAGCGTCCAATTCCGGGGGGGAGGCACCGGGGAGCTGTTTTTT. Protein: CASVQFRGGGTGELFF.

This clonotype was recorded a few times. The rearrangement joins TRBV12-5 to TRBJ2-5; TRBD1 aligns across 7 bases. V lost 1 base to trimming and J lost 5 bases; unmatched junction nucleotides: 10. Germline V gene sequence: CDR1 LGHNT, CDR2 FRNRAP. The CDR3 extends over 16 amino acids. The CDR3, as DNA: TGTGCTAGTGGTTTGGGCCGAGGGGGCGCCTCGGAGACCCAGTACTTC. Translating it yields CASGLGRGGASETQYF.

The chain uses TRBV7-9 and TRBJ2-4, with 9 bases matching TRBD2. Per germline, CDR1 SEHNR and CDR2 FQNEAQ (reference sequence). Germline trimming cut 5 bases from V and 15 bases from J; bases unmatched to any gene: 20. The CDR3 length is 16 residues. The CDR3: CASSPGGSGSRDERYF. The DNA for the CDR3 is TGTGCCAGCAGCCCAGGGGGTAGCGGGAGTCGTGACGAGCGGTACTTC.

The genes are TRBV7-6 and TRBJ2-5; tentatively, D is TRBD1 or TRBD2 (5 bases each). Trimming shortened V by 4 bases and J by 11 bases, and 17 bases separated the two germline ends. The CDR3 length is 13 residues. Germline CDR1 SGHVS, CDR2 FNYEAQ. CDR3 DNA: TGTGCCAGCAGCTCCACCGGGACCTCAGAGCAGTACTTC. Amino acids: CASSSTGTSEQYF.